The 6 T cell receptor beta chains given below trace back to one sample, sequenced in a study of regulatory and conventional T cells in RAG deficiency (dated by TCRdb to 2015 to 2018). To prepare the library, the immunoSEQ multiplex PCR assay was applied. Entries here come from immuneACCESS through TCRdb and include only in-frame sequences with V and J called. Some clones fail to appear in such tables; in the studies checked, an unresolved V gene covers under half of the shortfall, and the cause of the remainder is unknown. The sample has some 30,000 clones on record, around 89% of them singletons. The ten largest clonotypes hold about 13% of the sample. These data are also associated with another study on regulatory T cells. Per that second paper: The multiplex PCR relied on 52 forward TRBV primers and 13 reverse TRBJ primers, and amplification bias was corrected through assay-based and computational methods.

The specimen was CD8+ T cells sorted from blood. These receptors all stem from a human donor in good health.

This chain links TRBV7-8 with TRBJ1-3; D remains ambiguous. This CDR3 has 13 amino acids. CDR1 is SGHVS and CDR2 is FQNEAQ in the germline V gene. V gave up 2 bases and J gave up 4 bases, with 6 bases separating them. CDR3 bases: TGTGCCAGCAGCTTACGCAGCGGAAACACCATATATTTT. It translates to CASSLRSGNTIYF. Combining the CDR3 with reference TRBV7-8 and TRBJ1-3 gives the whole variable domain GAGVSQSPRYKVAKRGQDVALRCDPISGHVSLFWYQQALGQGPEFLTYFQNEAQLDKSGLPSDRFFAERPEGSVSTLKIQRTQQEDSAVYLCASSLRSGNTIYFGEGSWLTVV.

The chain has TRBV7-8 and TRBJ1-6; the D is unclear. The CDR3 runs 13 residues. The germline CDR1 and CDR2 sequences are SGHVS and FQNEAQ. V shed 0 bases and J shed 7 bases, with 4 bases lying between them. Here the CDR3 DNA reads TGTGCCAGCAGCTTAGCCCAGAATTCACCCCTCCACTTT. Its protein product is CASSLAQNSPLHF.

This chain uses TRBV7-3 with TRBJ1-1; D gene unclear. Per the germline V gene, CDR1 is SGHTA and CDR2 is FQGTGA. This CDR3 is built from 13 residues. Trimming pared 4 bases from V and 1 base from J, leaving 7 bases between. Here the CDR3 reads CASSSKPNTEAFF. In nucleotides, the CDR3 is TGTGCCAGCAGCTCAAAACCGAACACTGAAGCTTTCTTT.

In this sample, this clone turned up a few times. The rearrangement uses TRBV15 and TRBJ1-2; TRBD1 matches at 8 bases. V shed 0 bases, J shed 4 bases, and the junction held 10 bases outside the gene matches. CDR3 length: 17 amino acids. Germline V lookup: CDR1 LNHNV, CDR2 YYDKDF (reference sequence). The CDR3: CATSRERDRRIPYGYTF. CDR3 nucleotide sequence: TGTGCCACCAGCAGAGAGAGGGACAGGCGGATCCCCTATGGCTACACCTTC.

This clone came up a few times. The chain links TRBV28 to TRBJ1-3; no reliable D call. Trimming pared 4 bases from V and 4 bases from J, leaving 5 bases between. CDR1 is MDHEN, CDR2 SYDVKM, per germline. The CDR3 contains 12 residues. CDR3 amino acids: CASSSLGNTIYF. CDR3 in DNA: TGTGCCAGCAGTTCCCTAGGAAACACCATATATTTT.

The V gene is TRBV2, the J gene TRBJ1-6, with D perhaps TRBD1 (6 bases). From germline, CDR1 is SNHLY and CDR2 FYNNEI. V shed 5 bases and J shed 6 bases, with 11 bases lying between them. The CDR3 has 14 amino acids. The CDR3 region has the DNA TGTGCCAGCAGTCTACAGGGAGTTAATTCACCCCTCCACTTT. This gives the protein CASSLQGVNSPLHF.